These T cell receptor beta chains were read from a single sample in a study of identical twins. TCRdb fed the 5' RACE reads into MiXCR, producing one record per CDR3 protein. The sample lists approximately 1.8 million distinct CDR3 sequences; roughly a third were seen once. The source material was cord blood. The source is a newborn girl in good health. CDR3s include the opening cysteine and the closing phenylalanine or tryptophan. The D gene is left open where the match is weak. Clone size is given for some rows only: seen once, a few or many times, or a class if the clone is expanded.

TRBV12-3/TRBV12-4,TRBD2,-,TRBJ2-1,CASSLARLRGGSYNEQFF,TGTGCCAGCAGTTTAGCGCGTCTCCGCGGGGGCTCCTACAATGAGCAGTTCTTC
TRBV28,-,-,TRBJ1-4,CACSSRPWTVRSNEKLFF,TGTGCCTGCAGCTCAAGGCCCTGGACAGTGAGGAGTAATGAAAAACTGTTTTTT
TRBV12-3/TRBV12-4,-,-,TRBJ1-4,CASSLEGAPNEKLFF,TGTGCCAGCAGTTTAGAGGGAGCTCCTAATGAAAAACTGTTTTTT
TRBV5-1,TRBD2,-,TRBJ2-3,CASSGTPTSGGFTDTQYF,TGCGCCAGCAGCGGGACCCCGACTAGCGGGGGATTCACAGATACGCAGTATTTT
TRBV6-5,TRBD2,few,TRBJ2-1,CASSYPVRARLAGDVSNEQFF,TGTGCCAGCAGTTACCCGGTTCGGGCCCGACTAGCGGGAGACGTTAGCAATGAGCAGTTCTTC
TRBV5-1,-,-,TRBJ1-4,CASSLGGEELFF,TGCGCCAGCAGCTTAGGAGGTGAAGAACTGTTTTTT
TRBV13,-,-,TRBJ2-7,CASSFRAAGRDEQYF,TGTGCCAGCAGCTTCCGGGCCGCCGGGCGCGACGAGCAGTACTTC
TRBV29-1,TRBD1,many,TRBJ1-2,CSAETGILANYGYTF,TGCAGCGCCGAGACAGGGATCTTAGCTAACTATGGCTACACCTTC
TRBV20-1,-,few,TRBJ2-3,CSASGVSTDTQYF,TGCAGTGCTAGTGGGGTTAGCACAGATACGCAGTATTTT
TRBV20-1,-,many,TRBJ2-5,CSASRQQETQYF,TGCAGTGCTAGTCGGCAGCAAGAGACCCAGTACTTC
TRBV7-2,TRBD2,-,TRBJ2-1,CASSFGARLAGGSYNEQFF,TGTGCCAGCAGCTTCGGTGCCCGACTAGCGGGAGGATCCTACAATGAGCAGTTCTTC
TRBV20-1,-,few,TRBJ1-6,CSARKGLIRSPLHF,TGCAGTGCTAGGAAGGGGCTGATTCGGTCACCCCTCCACTTT
TRBV9,TRBD1,-,TRBJ2-7,CASSVAGQDYEQYF,TGTGCCAGCAGCGTAGCTGGACAGGACTACGAGCAGTACTTC
TRBV20-1,-,-,TRBJ1-1,CSASLIWGRTNTEAFF,TGCAGTGCTAGCCTTATCTGGGGCCGTACGAACACTGAAGCTTTCTTT
TRBV7-2,-,-,TRBJ1-5,CASGVLYGNQPQHF,TGTGCCAGCGGGGTTTTATATGGCAATCAGCCCCAGCATTTT
TRBV5-1,TRBD2,-,TRBJ2-7,CASSGGLGNEQYF,TGCGCCAGCAGCGGGGGACTAGGCAATGAGCAGTACTTC
TRBV12-3/TRBV12-4,TRBD1,-,TRBJ2-7,CASSSGTDFSYEQYF,TGTGCCAGCAGTTCCGGGACAGACTTCTCCTACGAGCAGTACTTC
TRBV15,-,-,TRBJ2-7,CATSRVLGHEQYF,TGTGCCACCAGCAGGGTCCTTGGGCACGAGCAGTACTTC
TRBV6-1,-,-,TRBJ1-2,CASSEPQIYGYTF,TGTGCCAGCAGTGAACCGCAGATTTATGGCTACACCTTC
TRBV20-1,TRBD2,-,TRBJ2-1,CSARIAGRDEQFF,TGCAGTGCTAGGATAGCGGGTAGAGATGAGCAGTTCTTC
TRBV28,-,-,TRBJ1-5,CASSRRPRTLSNQPQHF,TGTGCCAGCAGCCGGCGCCCTCGGACACTGAGCAATCAGCCCCAGCATTTT
TRBV27,-,few,TRBJ1-4,CASSLPGRAAEKLFF,TGTGCCAGCAGTTTACCGGGCAGGGCCGCAGAAAAACTGTTTTTT
TRBV6-5,TRBD1,many,TRBJ1-2,CASSSPRTGDYGYTF,TGTGCCAGCAGTTCCCCTCGGACAGGGGACTATGGCTACACCTTC
TRBV4-1,-,-,TRBJ2-3,CASSQDGPAFSTDTQYF,TGCGCCAGCAGCCAAGATGGACCCGCTTTCAGCACAGATACGCAGTATTTT
TRBV7-9,-,-,TRBJ2-5,CASRGDPLYNEQYF,TGTGCCAGCAGAGGGGACCCACTCTACAATGAGCAGTACTTC
TRBV29-1,-,many,TRBJ2-5,CSVDGTGAGSQETQYF,TGCAGCGTTGACGGCACTGGGGCAGGGAGCCAAGAGACCCAGTACTTC
TRBV20-1,TRBD1,-,TRBJ1-4,CSARVTGVGEKLFF,TGCAGTGCTAGAGTGACAGGGGTGGGTGAAAAACTGTTTTTT
TRBV6-2/TRBV6-3,TRBD2,many,TRBJ2-7,CASVGGFEQYF,TGTGCCAGCGTCGGGGGGTTCGAGCAGTACTTC